These 10 T cell receptor beta chains were all obtained from the same sample, sequenced in a study of T cells in Graves' hyperthyroidism and ophthalmopathy. Researchers amplified the TCR beta CDR3 regions from RNA transcripts. The HTBI set primed first-round TCR CDR3 RT-PCR. Using its own MiXCR run on the multiplex PCR reads, TCRdb lists one record per CDR3 protein. Of about 700,000 distinct CDR3 sequences in the sample, about 15% were seen once. The specimen was blood. The source is a woman under 30 with Graves' hyperthyroidism.

This clonotype occurred many times. This chain joins TRBV27 and TRBJ1-5; D is ambiguous. The V and J ends lost 2 bases and 3 bases respectively, with 5 bases between them. CDR1 is MNHEY, CDR2 SMNVEV, per germline (reference sequence). The CDR3 loop spans 13 amino acids. This CDR3 reads CASSLRANQPQHF. In DNA, the CDR3 is TGTGCCAGCAGTTTAAGGGCCAATCAGCCCCAGCATTTT.

The chain combines TRBV24-1 with TRBJ2-7; 12 bases align to TRBD2. The V gene end was trimmed by 3 bases and the J gene end by 7 bases; junction bases not matched to a gene: 9. Germline CDR1 is KGHDR and CDR2 is SFDVKD. The CDR3 runs 16 residues. In DNA, the CDR3 is TGTGCCACCAGTGATCCTCCTAGCGGGAGGGACTATGAGCAGTACTTC. This gives the protein CATSDPPSGRDYEQYF.

This clonotype was observed a few times. The chain is built from TRBV4-1 and TRBJ2-5, with D uncertain. The CDR3 spans 16 residues. Germline CDR1 MGHRA, CDR2 YSYEKL. V gave up 1 base and J gave up 1 base, with 13 bases separating them. DNA of the CDR3: TGCGCCAGCAGCCAAGGCTGGTCAGGACCCCAAGAGACCCAGTACTTC. It specifies CASSQGWSGPQETQYF.

V gene TRBV7-9 combines with J gene TRBJ1-6; 8 bases agree with TRBD1. Trimming at V came to 5 bases and at J to 0 bases, leaving 9 bases not matched to a gene. This CDR3 contains 18 residues. Germline V gene data show CDR1 as SEHNR and CDR2 as FQNEAQ (reference sequence). DNA of the CDR3: TGTGCCAGCAGCCCCCAGGGACAGGCAAGCTCCTATAATTCACCCCTCCACTTT. Its protein is CASSPQGQASSYNSPLHF.

Concerning this clonotype itself: At one end the junction does not follow the germline gene, possibly because of a read error. The rearrangement uses TRBV14 and TRBJ2-3, with a weak D call TRBD2 (6 bases). CDR1 and CDR2 (germline): SGHDN, FVKESK. The CDR3 has 17 residues. This CDR3 reads CTSSQEGLARATDTQYF. The DNA of the CDR3 is TGTACCAGCAGCCAAGAAGGCCTAGCGCGGGCCACAGATACGCAGTATTTT.

Notes on this clonotype: A much bigger clone sits one base away, suggesting this may be a read error. CDR3 sequence: CASSARGLGNEQFF. As DNA, the CDR3 is TGTGCCAGCAGTGCCAGGGGGCTTGGCAATGAGCAGTTCTTC. The chain employs TRBV6-1 and TRBJ2-1; TRBD1 agrees at 8 bases. Germline assignment: CDR1 MNHNS and CDR2 SASEGT. This CDR3 has 14 residues. The V and J ends lost 4 bases and 6 bases, in that order; junction bases with no gene match: 5.

This clonotype was recorded many times. This rearrangement joins TRBV20-1 to TRBJ2-5; 8 bases are shared with TRBD2. The V gene end was trimmed by 3 bases and the J gene end by 4 bases; junction bases not matched to a gene: 4. The CDR3 is 13 amino acids. Germline CDR1 DFQATT, CDR2 SNEGSKA (reference sequence). The CDR3 coding sequence is TGCAGTGCTAGTGCAGCGGGAGTAGAGACCCAGTACTTC. Its protein product is CSASAAGVETQYF.

This chain links TRBV2 with TRBJ2-7; 8 bases align to TRBD2. The CDR3 has 14 amino acids. Per the germline V gene, CDR1 is SNHLY and CDR2 is FYNNEI. With V trimmed by 7 bases and J by 7 bases, 12 bases remained unmatched. The CDR3, as DNA: TGTGCCAGCACGCCGGAAGCGGGAGTGAAGGAGCAGTACTTC. Amino acids: CASTPEAGVKEQYF. The whole variable domain, filled in from reference TRBV2 and TRBJ2-7, reads EPEVTQTPSHQVTQMGQEVILRCVPISNHLYFYWYRQILGQKVEFLVSFYNNEISEKSEIFDDQFSVERPDGSNFTLKIRSTKLEDSAMYFCASTPEAGVKEQYFGPGTRLTVT.

This clonotype was recorded at least ten times. The chain carries TRBV29-1 and TRBJ2-1; 10 positions agree with TRBD2. The CDR3 extends over 14 amino acids. Trimming took 7 bases from V and 6 from J; bases not matched to a gene: 9. Germline CDR1 reads SQVTM; CDR2 reads ANQGSEA. The CDR3 DNA reads as TGCAGCGACCACCTAGCGGGAGTTGCCAATGAGCAGTTCTTC. As protein: CSDHLAGVANEQFF.

At least ten counts were recorded for this clonotype. The rearrangement uses TRBV2 and TRBJ1-2, with D uncertain. This CDR3 is 13 amino acids long. CDR1 is SNHLY, CDR2 FYNNEI, per germline. The V end lost 2 bases, the J end lost 8 bases, and 12 bases lay between the germline ends. CDR3 nucleotides: TGTGCCAGCAGTGAAAGGGCAGGCCCCGGCTACACCTTC. It encodes CASSERAGPGYTF.